This TCR beta chain appears in the sequencing data of a study of cytotoxic CD8 clonotypes in ibrutinib-treated CLL. CDR3 length equals 12 residues. Germline loops: CDR1 SGHRS, CDR2 YFSETQ. V shed 4 bases, J shed 6 bases, and the junction held 4 bases outside the gene matches. The sequencing depth, 1 in 200,000 to 1 in 1 million T cells, was the target. Using immunoSEQ multiplex PCR, the repertoire was profiled, and TCRdb retains in-frame clones only, with some absent. The table includes about 25,000 clones, 60% to 80% detected once. The sequencing used PBMCs, collected at disease progression, from a patient treated with ibrutinib. The V call is TRBV5-1, the J call TRBJ2-7; TRBD1 aligns across 7 bases. The TCR sequence derives from a human donor with chronic lymphocytic leukemia. The CDR3 here is CASSVSGGEQYF. CDR3 coding DNA: TGCGCCAGCAGCGTCTCAGGGGGCGAGCAGTACTTC.